This T cell receptor (beta chain) came from a study of Ad26.COV2.S vaccination and SARS-CoV-2 variants. Overall study results and limits: Higher spike-specific TCR breadth was found in vaccine recipients than in placebo recipients. Substantial response breadth was reportedly seen for spike-specific CD8+ and CD4+ T cells after vaccination.

The treatment denotes: some 20 received Ad26.COV2.S at low or high dose, single or two shots; about 5 received placebo; per-sample allocation not given. Vaccine and placebo recipients were sampled on day 63 after the first injection. Measured with immunoSEQ multiplex PCR; TCRdb has only the in-frame clones, and not every one. In the table there are hundreds of thousands of clones, roughly 90% of which are singletons. Per the germline V gene, CDR1 is MDHEN and CDR2 is SYDVKM. V shed 5 bases and J shed 4 bases, with 11 bases lying between them. This CDR3 has 13 residues. This clone was counted a single time. Its antigen is currently unknown.

The TCR was taken from a person between 18 and 65 years old who received the Ad26.COV2.S COVID-19 vaccine or a placebo. The chain employs TRBV28 and TRBJ1-2; no clear D. This sample comprised peripheral blood, obtained in a trial of Ad26.COV2.S vaccine versus placebo. In DNA, the CDR3 is TGTGCCAGCAGTAGCGAGCCCGCCTATGGCTACACCTTC. This gives the protein CASSSEPAYGYTF.